Presented here are 8 T cell receptor beta chains from one specimen sequenced in a study of neoadjuvant anti-PD-1 for oral cavity cancer (TCRdb year 2021). The time point label corresponds to: after neoadjuvant nivolumab, at surgical resection. Library method: the immunoSEQ multiplex PCR assay. TCRdb mirrors the immuneACCESS table, restricted to in-frame sequences. Some clones are absent from its copies; in checked studies, under half trace to an unresolved V gene, and the reason for the others is unknown. This sample holds around 13,000 clones; roughly 69% were observed only once. The ten largest make up approximately 2.3% of the sample. Here the sequenced sample was PBMCs, taken after nivolumab (anti-PD-1) treatment. The receptors originated from a person between 35 and 79 years old with oral cavity squamous cell carcinoma.

This clone is a singleton in its sample. The J gene is TRBJ2-5, the V gene TRBV6-1, with 10 bases identical to TRBD2. The CDR3 has 13 amino acids. V lost 7 bases to trimming and J lost 4 bases; unmatched junction nucleotides: 3. The germline CDR1 and CDR2 sequences are MNHNS and SASEGT. The CDR3, as DNA: TGTGCCAGCATCAGGACTAGCGGAGAGACCCAGTACTTC. It encodes CASIRTSGETQYF.

The chain is built from TRBV5-4 and TRBJ2-3; D is unresolved. V was shortened by 5 bases and J by 4 bases, with 5 bases between the two germline ends. The CDR3 sequence is 11 residues long. Germline assignment: CDR1 SGHNT and CDR2 YYREEE (reference sequence). In DNA form, the CDR3 reads TGTGCCAGCAGTTGGGCAGATACGCAGTATTTT. Translation: CASSWADTQYF. The full variable domain, completed using reference TRBV5-4 and TRBJ2-3, is ETGVTQSPTHLIKTRGQQVTLRCSSQSGHNTVSWYQQALGQGPQFIFQYYREEENGRGNFPPRFSGLQFPNYSSELNVNALELDDSALYLCASSWADTQYFGPGTRLTVL.

The chain combines TRBV19 with TRBJ1-3; 7 bases match TRBD1. Germline V lookup: CDR1 LNHDA, CDR2 SQIVND (reference sequence). V lost 5 bases and J lost 2; bases outside the gene matches: 15. The CDR3 runs to 18 residues. The CDR3 region has the DNA TGTGCCAGTAGTGTCGGGACAGCCACCTCTCCTGCTGGAAACACCATATATTTT. Translation gives CASSVGTATSPAGNTIYF.

The CDR3 coding sequence is TGTGCCAGCAGCTCCGGACGGGGCCTTCTCTCTGGAAACACCATATATTTT. As protein: CASSSGRGLLSGNTIYF. The chain combines TRBV7-6 with TRBJ1-3, with D tentatively TRBD1 (5 bases). The CDR3 is 17 residues long. Germline loops: CDR1 SGHVS, CDR2 FNYEAQ. Trimming took 4 bases from V and 0 from J, leaving 16 bases between them.

The sample holds a few counts of this clone. This chain uses TRBV28 with TRBJ1-2; D might be TRBD1 (6 bases). Germline V gives CDR1 MDHEN, CDR2 SYDVKM. CDR3 size: 14 residues. Trimming removed 6 bases at V and 2 bases at J, with 13 bases between. DNA for the CDR3: TGTGCCAGCAGGCCCTACAGGGACAACTATGGCTACACCTTC. Protein: CASRPYRDNYGYTF.

This chain links TRBV6-6 with TRBJ2-2; D gene uncertain. The V gene's germline CDR1 is MNHNY and CDR2 SVGAGI (reference sequence). V lost 6 bases and J 1 base, leaving 9 bases between the germline ends. The CDR3 runs to 14 residues. DNA for the CDR3: TGTGCCAGCAGAGAGGACGGGAACACCGGGGAGCTGTTTTTT. Its protein is CASREDGNTGELFF.

The chain recombines TRBV5-1 with TRBJ2-2; D unresolved. This CDR3 contains 14 residues. CDR1 is SGHRS and CDR2 is YFSETQ in the germline V gene. Between the trimmed V and J ends, which lost 4 bases and 5 bases, there was a span of 12 bases. CDR3 bases: TGCGCCAGCAGCCCAATAGGTGGAACCGGGGAGCTGTTTTTT. It specifies CASSPIGGTGELFF.

The CDR3 reads CASSLYGGLDNEQFF. In DNA, the CDR3 is TGTGCCAGCAGCTTATATGGCGGACTGGACAATGAGCAGTTCTTC. This sequence joins TRBV11-2 and TRBJ2-1, with D possibly matching TRBD2 (5 bases). The germline V gene encodes CDR1 SGHAT and CDR2 FQNNGV. This CDR3 region has 15 residues. Between the trimmed V and J ends, which lost 2 bases and 5 bases, there was a span of 13 bases.